The source of this T cell receptor beta chain is a study of T cell changes during pregnancy in multiple sclerosis. Sequencing used immunoSEQ multiplex PCR; TCRdb keeps in-frame clones, though not all of them. The data show more than 55,000 clones, 91% seen once. The CDR3 covers 15 residues. J was trimmed by 7 bases and V by 4 bases; bases with no gene match: 12. Germline CDR1 and CDR2: SGHDT and YYEEEE. The count of this clone is one. This sequence was found in a female donor in good health, enrolled as a control in a pregnancy study. Sequenced material: peripheral blood, taken after pregnancy. V is TRBV5-6 and J is TRBJ1-2, with TRBD1 identical over 8 bases. CDR3 coding DNA: TGTGCCAGCAGCCTCGCCGTACAGGGGGGACGTGGCTACACCTTC. Protein: CASSLAVQGGRGYTF.